The 23 T cell receptor beta chains below come from one sample, sequenced in a study of Graves' ophthalmopathy and Graves' hyperthyroidism. RNA transcripts yielded amplified TCR beta CDR3 regions. RT-PCR with HTBI primers came first, then second-round multiplex PCR. TCRdb independently ran MiXCR on the multiplex PCR reads; one entry per CDR3 protein. The table includes 1 million to 1.3 million distinct CDR3 sequences, about 36% detected once. Sample: peripheral blood or thyroid tissue (not recorded which). These receptors were taken from an adult man with Graves' hyperthyroidism.

Concerning this clonotype itself: An end of the junction differs from the germline gene, which may be a read error. The V and J genes are TRBV25-1 and TRBJ2-5, with D possibly being TRBD2 (5 bases). The CDR3 sequence is 16 residues long. CDR1 and CDR2 (germline): MGHDK, SYGVNS. In DNA form, the CDR3 reads TGTGCCAGCAGTGAATATGGCGAGGGCCTGCAAGAGACCCGGTACTTC. Translation gives CASSEYGEGLQETRYF.

This clonotype was seen many times. The rearrangement uses TRBV12-3 or TRBV12-4 and TRBJ1-1, with a weak D call TRBD1 (5 bases). The CDR3 runs to 13 residues. Trimming cost V 11 bases and J 5 bases, with 18 bases left between them. CDR3 nucleotide sequence: TGTGCCTCAGGAGGCACAGGAGGTACTGAAGCTTTCTTT. It codes for CASGGTGGTEAFF.

This rearrangement joins TRBV25-1 to TRBJ2-5; D is ambiguous. Germline assignment: CDR1 MGHDK and CDR2 SYGVNS. The CDR3 consists of 13 residues. The ends were cut back, 8 bases at V and 5 bases at J, with 15 bases in the middle. The CDR3 DNA reads TGTGCCAGCGTTGATCAACCGAGGGAGACCCAGTACTTC. It encodes CASVDQPRETQYF. Together with reference TRBV25-1 and TRBJ2-5, the CDR3 gives the full variable domain: EADIYQTPRYLVIGTGKKITLECSQTMGHDKMYWYQQDPGMELHLIHYSYGVNSTEKGDLSSESTVSRIRTEHFPLTLESARPSHTSQYLCASVDQPRETQYFGPGTRLLVL.

This clonotype has just a few counts. J is TRBJ2-7 and V is TRBV10-3, with D tentatively TRBD1 (6 bases). Between the trimmed V and J ends, which lost 10 bases and 1 base, there was a span of 26 bases. This CDR3 has 17 amino acids. CDR1 and CDR2 from the germline V gene are ENHRY and SYGVKD. CDR3 sequence reads: CASRKEGRGSHSYEQYF. The CDR3 DNA reads as TGTGCCAGCAGAAAAGAGGGAAGGGGGTCCCATTCCTACGAGCAGTACTTC.

The DNA of the CDR3 is TGTGCCAGCAGCGACGAGGGGGAACGTGGCTACACCTTC. Its protein is CASSDEGERGYTF. The chain is built from TRBV9 and TRBJ1-2; D perhaps matches TRBD1 (6 bases). Germline CDR1 reads SGDLS; CDR2 reads YYNGEE. Trimming took 3 bases from V and 7 from J, leaving 13 bases between them. This CDR3 has 13 amino acids.

This rearrangement joins TRBV2 to TRBJ2-7; TRBD2 matches 13 bases. The length of the CDR3 is 18 residues. Germline trimming cut 6 bases from V and 0 bases from J; bases unmatched to any gene: 11. Germline CDR1 reads SNHLY; CDR2 reads FYNNEI. CDR3 amino acids: CASSDVGGLAGSSYEQYF. For the CDR3, the DNA is TGTGCCAGCAGCGACGTGGGGGGACTAGCGGGGAGCTCCTACGAGCAGTACTTC.

Comment on this clonotype: Given a much more abundant clone one base away, this may be a read error. The chain links TRBV10-3 to TRBJ2-7; 11 bases map to TRBD1. This CDR3 comprises 15 residues. CDR1 ENHRY and CDR2 SYGVKD come from the germline V gene. J gave up 5 bases and V 5 bases, and 8 bases lay outside the gene matches. The CDR3 DNA follows: TGTGCCATCAGTATTGGGACAGGGGGTCTGGACGAGCAGTACTTC. Amino acid sequence: CAISIGTGGLDEQYF.

This clonotype was recorded many times. The chain links TRBV10-3 to TRBJ2-7; TRBD1 aligns across 12 bases. This CDR3 is built from 17 residues. Germline V CDR1 and CDR2: ENHRY, SYGVKD. Trimming at V came to 4 bases and at J to 3 bases, leaving 10 bases not matched to a gene. The CDR3 region is CAISGGTGGYQLYEQYF. As DNA, the CDR3 is TGTGCCATCAGTGGCGGGACAGGGGGCTACCAACTCTACGAGCAGTACTTC.

The chain recombines TRBV19 with TRBJ1-5; a possible D gene is TRBD1 (5 bases). Between the trimmed V and J ends, which lost 6 bases and 3 bases, there was a span of 15 bases. The germline CDR1 and CDR2 sequences are LNHDA and SQIVND (reference sequence). CDR3 length equals 15 residues. The CDR3 protein is CASRWAGGYNQPQHF. CDR3 sequence (DNA): TGTGCCAGTAGGTGGGCGGGGGGTTACAATCAGCCCCAGCATTTT.

Worth noting for this clonotype: A much more abundant neighbour one base away suggests this may be a read error. This rearrangement joins TRBV19 to TRBJ2-5; the D gene could be TRBD1 or TRBD2 (6 bases each). This CDR3 is 13 amino acids long. Between the trimmed V and J ends, which lost 6 bases and 7 bases, there was a span of 15 bases. CDR1 is LNHDA, CDR2 SQIVND, per germline (reference sequence). Here the CDR3 reads CASRKGGIGTQYF. The CDR3 bases are TGTGCCAGTAGAAAGGGGGGAATAGGGACCCAGTACTTC.

This clonotype was seen at least ten times. The chain recombines TRBV20-1 with TRBJ2-2, with D tentatively TRBD2 (6 bases). From germline, CDR1 is DFQATT and CDR2 SNEGSKA (reference sequence). The V gene lost 2 bases and the J gene lost 3 bases, with 13 bases spanning the gap. The length of the CDR3 is 15 residues. The CDR3 loop reads CSARFVGGYTGELFF. The CDR3 DNA reads TGCAGTGCTAGATTCGTCGGGGGATACACCGGGGAGCTGTTTTTT.

This clonotype was counted a few times. The genes are TRBV10-3 and TRBJ1-5; the D is unclear. Germline loops: CDR1 ENHRY, CDR2 SYGVKD. This CDR3 is 15 amino acids long. Trimming took off 0 bases at V and 6 bases at J, with 12 bases between the two ends. CDR3 bases: TGTGCCATCAGTGAGTCGGGCAGAAAAGGTCAGCCCCAGCATTTT. This translates into CAISESGRKGQPQHF.

This clonotype was seen ten or more times. The chain combines TRBV7-9 with TRBJ2-7, with D possibly being TRBD2 (6 bases). CDR1 and CDR2 (germline): SEHNR, FQNEAQ (reference sequence). CDR3 length equals 13 residues. Between the trimmed V and J ends, which lost 6 bases and 0 bases, there was a span of 9 bases. CDR3 in amino acids: CASREGSSYEQYF. Here the CDR3 DNA reads TGTGCCAGCAGGGAGGGTAGCTCCTACGAGCAGTACTTC.

This clonotype was detected only a few times. The chain joins TRBV6-5 to TRBJ2-7; D not certain. V lost 6 bases, J lost 4 bases, and 16 bases lay in between. CDR1 MNHEY and CDR2 SVGAGI come from the germline V gene. The CDR3 runs to 14 residues. The CDR3 region is CASRPGLGQYEQYF. The CDR3 bases are TGTGCCAGCAGACCGGGCCTCGGGCAGTACGAGCAGTACTTC.

The genes are TRBV7-2 and TRBJ1-1; 10 bases line up with TRBD1. CDR3 length equals 13 residues. Germline CDR1 and CDR2: SGHTA and FQGNSA. Unmatched junction bases numbered 5, after V lost 5 bases and J lost 8 bases. The CDR3 is CASSARQGAEAFF. DNA for the CDR3: TGTGCCAGCAGCGCACGACAGGGGGCAGAAGCTTTCTTT.

Many counts were recorded for this clonotype. The chain joins TRBV10-3 to TRBJ2-7; 9 nucleotides match TRBD1. The CDR3 covers 14 residues. CDR1 is ENHRY, CDR2 SYGVKD, per germline. Trimming at V came to 6 bases and at J to 4 bases, leaving 7 bases not matched to a gene. The CDR3: CAISGGQGTYEQYF. The CDR3 coding sequence is TGTGCCATCAGCGGGGGACAGGGTACTTACGAGCAGTACTTC.

This clonotype was found many times. This chain connects TRBV10-3 to TRBJ2-2; TRBD1 is a possible D gene (6 bases). The CDR3 has 13 residues. V dropped 6 bases and J dropped 3 bases, with 8 bases sitting between them. Per the germline V gene, CDR1 is ENHRY and CDR2 is SYGVKD. Here the CDR3 DNA reads TGTGCCATCAGAAACAGGGACACCGGGGAGCTGTTTTTT. It yields the protein CAIRNRDTGELFF.

Worth noting for this clonotype: A much larger clone is a single base away; this may be a read error. The chain combines TRBV7-2 with TRBJ2-2, with 7 bases lining up with TRBD1. Germline-derived CDR1 and CDR2 are SGHTA and FQGNSA. CDR3 length equals 15 residues. CDR3 amino acids: CASTPGQTNTGKLFF. The CDR3 region has the DNA TGTGCCAGCACCCCGGGACAGACGAACACCGGGAAGCTGTTTTTT.

The chain carries TRBV6-6 and TRBJ1-4; D is ambiguous. The V end was cut by 2 bases, the J end by 4 bases, with 11 bases between. Per germline, CDR1 MNHNY and CDR2 SVGAGI (reference sequence). The length of the CDR3 is 15 residues. The CDR3 sequence is CASSYSGAFNEKLFF. CDR3 coding DNA: TGTGCCAGCAGTTACAGCGGCGCCTTTAATGAAAAACTGTTTTTT.

This clonotype was picked up many times. The chain combines TRBV2 with TRBJ2-7; TRBD1 aligns across 7 bases. Germline lookup yields CDR1 SNHLY and CDR2 FYNNEI. The CDR3 runs 13 residues. V lost 7 bases to trimming and J lost 6 bases; unmatched junction nucleotides: 9. The CDR3 nucleotides read TGTGCCAGCAAACCCCCCACAGGGGTCGAGCAGTACTTC. Translation gives CASKPPTGVEQYF.

This clonotype was recorded a few times. The chain links TRBV5-1 to TRBJ1-1, with 8 bases fitting TRBD1. The germline gives CDR1 SGHRS, CDR2 YFSETQ. V shed 6 bases and J 1 base; nucleotides not matched to a gene: 2. The length of the CDR3 is 13 residues. The DNA of the CDR3 is TGCGCCAGCACCGACAGGGGGAACACTGAAGCTTTCTTT. Amino acid sequence: CASTDRGNTEAFF.

This clonotype has just a few counts. The rearrangement links TRBV12-3 or TRBV12-4 to TRBJ2-5, with 7 bases fitting TRBD1. This CDR3 comprises 14 residues. Trimming took 5 bases from V and 5 from J; bases not matched to a gene: 8. The CDR3 reads CASSPLDRVETQYF. CDR3 nucleotide sequence: TGTGCCAGCAGTCCCCTAGACAGGGTTGAGACCCAGTACTTC.

The CDR3 DNA reads TGTGCCAGCAAACCCCCGGGAGGAACTGAAGCTTTCTTT. It encodes CASKPPGGTEAFF. The chain links TRBV25-1 to TRBJ1-1; D not certain. CDR1 and CDR2 (germline): MGHDK, SYGVNS. The CDR3 spans 13 residues. V shed 7 bases and J shed 5 bases, with 14 bases lying between them.